This passage covers 30 T cell receptor beta chains from one sample sequenced in a study of blood T cell repertoires in COVID-19. Method: immunoSEQ multiplex PCR; TCRdb's copy keeps in-frame clones and lacks some. The data contain under 250,000 clones, 70% to 90% of them singletons. The specimen sequenced was PBMCs or T cells enriched from blood (not recorded which). Every receptor here comes from a man aged 25 to 40 with acute COVID-19.

The V and J genes are TRBV11-2 and TRBJ2-7, with a weak D call TRBD2 (6 bases). The CDR3 contains 16 residues. CDR1 is SGHAT and CDR2 is FQNNGV in the germline V gene. Trimming shortened V by 7 bases and J by 2 bases, and 21 bases separated the two germline ends. CDR3 amino acids: CASIPYSGLETYEQYF. CDR3 sequence (DNA): TGTGCCAGCATCCCATATTCGGGACTCGAAACCTACGAGCAGTACTTC.

The V and J genes are TRBV18 and TRBJ1-5; D is perhaps TRBD1 (5 bases). This CDR3 is 15 amino acids long. Germline assignment: CDR1 KGHSH and CDR2 LQKENI. V was cut by 2 bases and J by 5 bases, with 13 bases left in between. CDR3 DNA sequence: TGTGCCAGCTCACCAGGCAGGGAGGACTATCAGCCCCAGCATTTT. Protein sequence: CASSPGREDYQPQHF. The full variable domain, its missing parts supplied by reference TRBV18 and TRBJ1-5, is NAGVMQNPRHLVRRRGQEARLRCSPMKGHSHVYWYRQLPEEGLKFMVYLQKENIIDESGMPKERFSAEFPKEGPSILRIQQVVRGDSAAYFCASSPGREDYQPQHFGDGTRLSIL.

V gene TRBV2 combines with J gene TRBJ1-6; tentatively, D is TRBD1 (5 bases). The CDR3 spans 16 residues. V lost 6 bases to trimming and J lost 5 bases, with 17 bases between them. Germline-derived CDR1 and CDR2 are SNHLY and FYNNEI. The CDR3 DNA follows: TGTGCCAGCAGGGGATTACAGGCTTTCGATAATTCACCCCTCCACTTT. This translates into CASRGLQAFDNSPLHF.

The CDR3 DNA is TGTGCCAGCAGGGTAGCTGGAAACACCATATATTTT. It encodes CASRVAGNTIYF. The rearrangement links TRBV28 to TRBJ1-3; D not certain. This CDR3 is 12 amino acids long. V shed 6 bases and J shed 2 bases, with 5 bases lying between them. In germline, CDR1 is MDHEN, CDR2 SYDVKM. Combining the CDR3 with reference TRBV28 and TRBJ1-3 gives the whole variable domain DVKVTQSSRYLVKRTGEKVFLECVQDMDHENMFWYRQDPGLGLRLIYFSYDVKMKEKGDIPEGYSVSREKKERFSLILESASTNQTSMYLCASRVAGNTIYFGEGSWLTVV.

J is TRBJ1-4 and V is TRBV9; no clear D. Germline values: CDR1 SGDLS, CDR2 YYNGEE. The CDR3 length is 16 residues. V dropped 4 bases and J dropped 1 base, with 14 bases sitting between them. The CDR3: CASSPRPPGTNEKLFF. CDR3 nucleotide sequence: TGTGCCAGCAGCCCGAGACCGCCGGGAACTAATGAAAAACTGTTTTTT.

The rearrangement joins TRBV7-9 to TRBJ2-3, with D tentatively TRBD1 (6 bases). The CDR3 totals 15 residues. In germline, CDR1 is SEHNR, CDR2 FQNEAQ (reference sequence). Trimming shortened V by 2 bases and J by 3 bases, and 12 bases separated the two germline ends. The CDR3 DNA sequence: TGTGCCAGCAGCTTACTCCGGCAGGGGACAGATACGCAGTATTTT. Translating it yields CASSLLRQGTDTQYF.

The chain has TRBV11-3 and TRBJ1-1; TRBD1 might be the D (5 bases). CDR1 is SGHNT and CDR2 is YENEEA in the germline V gene. This CDR3 spans 15 amino acids. With 1 base removed from V and 4 bases from J, the gap between germline ends came to 13 bases. CDR3 DNA sequence: TGTGCCAGCAGCTTAGGAGGGGCGGGGAGCACTGAAGCTTTCTTT. As protein: CASSLGGAGSTEAFF.

This chain joins TRBV30 and TRBJ2-3, with 7 bases that match TRBD2. This CDR3 contains 16 residues. Germline CDR1 and CDR2: GTSNPN and SVGIG (reference sequence). V dropped 5 bases and J dropped 2; count of bases not matched to a gene: 13. CDR3 sequence: CAWRPYKRGSTDTQYF. In nucleotides, the CDR3 is TGTGCCTGGCGGCCCTACAAGCGGGGCTCCACAGATACGCAGTATTTT.

The CDR3 spells CASSYRDSNQPQHF. For the CDR3, the DNA is TGTGCCAGCAGTTACCGGGATAGCAATCAGCCCCAGCATTTT. The J gene is TRBJ1-5, the V gene TRBV6-6; no clear D. Trimming pared 2 bases from V and 0 bases from J, leaving 5 bases between. The CDR3 covers 14 residues. The germline gives CDR1 MNHNY, CDR2 SVGAGI (reference sequence).

This clone was counted between two and nine times. Written as DNA, the CDR3 is TGTGCCAGTAGTCTACAGGGAAATACTGAAGCTTTCTTT. Translating gives CASSLQGNTEAFF. The rearrangement uses TRBV19 and TRBJ1-1, with D perhaps matching TRBD1 (6 bases). V lost 5 bases, J lost 5 bases, and 12 bases lay in between. Germline V gives CDR1 LNHDA, CDR2 SQIVND (reference sequence). This CDR3 has 13 amino acids. The full variable domain, completed using reference TRBV19 and TRBJ1-1, is DGGITQSPKYLFRKEGQNVTLSCEQNLNHDAMYWYRQDPGQGLRLIYYSQIVNDFQKGDIAEGYSVSREKKESFPLTVTSAQKNPTAFYLCASSLQGNTEAFFGQGTRLTVV.

This chain links TRBV6-5 with TRBJ1-2; D is possibly TRBD1 (6 bases). The CDR3 has 13 residues. Germline loops: CDR1 MNHEY, CDR2 SVGAGI. Trimming stripped 5 bases from V and 5 bases from J, with 12 bases between. The CDR3 here is CASSRQASYGYTF. CDR3 nucleotides: TGTGCCAGCAGTAGACAGGCATCATATGGCTACACCTTC.

The V gene is TRBV7-9, the J gene TRBJ1-2, with 7 bases matching TRBD1. Germline-derived CDR1 and CDR2 are SEHNR and FQNEAQ (reference sequence). The CDR3 spans 15 residues. Losses at the gene ends were 2 bases for V and 8 bases for J; bases not matched to a gene: 11. CDR3 residues: CASSLLSQGGRGYTF. CDR3 bases: TGTGCCAGCAGCTTACTTAGCCAGGGGGGAAGAGGCTACACCTTC.

The sample holds a few counts of this clone. This chain joins TRBV30 and TRBJ2-1; TRBD1 agrees at 11 bases. Germline-derived CDR1 and CDR2 are GTSNPN and SVGIG (reference sequence). J was trimmed by 3 bases and V by 4 bases; bases with no gene match: 2. CDR3 length equals 14 residues. CDR3 nucleotides: TGTGCCTGGAAGGGGACAGGGGGCTACAATGAGCAGTTCTTC. Protein product: CAWKGTGGYNEQFF.

The chain is built from TRBV9 and TRBJ2-1, with 12 bases fitting TRBD1. The CDR3 totals 15 residues. V trimming: 0 bases; J trimming: 8 bases; junction bases outside the gene matches: 3. In germline, CDR1 is SGDLS, CDR2 YYNGEE. CDR3: CASSVAGTGGDEQFF. Here the CDR3 DNA reads TGTGCCAGCAGCGTAGCAGGGACAGGGGGCGATGAGCAGTTCTTC.

This chain links TRBV19 with TRBJ1-1, with D uncertain. The V end was cut by 3 bases, the J end by 6 bases, with 8 bases between. This CDR3 spans 12 amino acids. Germline V gives CDR1 LNHDA, CDR2 SQIVND (reference sequence). CDR3 bases: TGTGCCAGTAGTATGTGGCCCGCTGAAGCTTTCTTT. Translation: CASSMWPAEAFF.

The V and J genes are TRBV11-2 and TRBJ1-1; D is unclear. This CDR3 has 15 residues. Trimming pared 2 bases from V and 3 bases from J, leaving 13 bases between. Germline V CDR1 and CDR2: SGHAT, FQNNGV. In DNA form, the CDR3 reads TGTGCCAGCAGCTTAATCCCGGGGAGGGACACTGAAGCTTTCTTT. Amino acids: CASSLIPGRDTEAFF.

In this sample, this clone turned up once. The chain has TRBV28 and TRBJ2-7; 10 positions agree with TRBD1. Germline CDR1 reads MDHEN; CDR2 reads SYDVKM. Trimming took 8 bases from V and 1 from J; bases not matched to a gene: 5. The CDR3 sequence is 14 residues long. The CDR3 nucleotides are TGTGCCAGCGGGGGACAGGGGAAATCCTACGAGCAGTACTTC. Encoded protein: CASGGQGKSYEQYF.

DNA for the CDR3: TGCGCCAGCACCCCCGGGACAGGTGACACTGAAGCTTTCTTT. Translation gives CASTPGTGDTEAFF. This rearrangement joins TRBV5-1 to TRBJ1-1; 8 nucleotides align to TRBD1. The J segment lost 3 bases and the V segment lost 6 bases, leaving 7 bases of the junction unmatched. The length of the CDR3 is 14 residues. The V gene's germline CDR1 is SGHRS and CDR2 YFSETQ. Together with reference TRBV5-1 and TRBJ1-1, the CDR3 gives the full variable domain: KAGVTQTPRYLIKTRGQQVTLSCSPISGHRSVSWYQQTPGQGLQFLFEYFSETQRNKGNFPGRFSGRQFSNSRSEMNVSTLELGDSALYLCASTPGTGDTEAFFGQGTRLTVV.

The V and J genes are TRBV12-3 or TRBV12-4 and TRBJ1-2; D is perhaps TRBD1 (5 bases). The V end lost 4 bases, the J end lost 13 bases, and 13 bases lay between the germline ends. CDR3 length: 11 residues. The CDR3 spells CASSYWGSFTF. Here the CDR3 DNA reads TGTGCCAGCAGTTATTGGGGCTCCTTCACCTTC.

V gene TRBV3-1 (or the pseudogene TRBV3-2) combines with J gene TRBJ2-1; 9 bases agree with TRBD2. This CDR3 has 13 residues. V dropped 5 bases and J dropped 9; count of bases not matched to a gene: 5. Germline assignment: CDR1 LGHDT and CDR2 YNNKEL (reference sequence). The CDR3 DNA sequence: TGTGCCAGCAGCGTAGAAGCGGGGGGTGAGCAGTTCTTC. This sequence encodes CASSVEAGGEQFF.

The rearrangement links TRBV25-1 to TRBJ2-1, with 10 bases fitting TRBD2. V gave up 8 bases and J gave up 6 bases; unmatched junction bases: 10. Germline V gives CDR1 MGHDK, CDR2 SYGVNS. The CDR3 contains 15 residues. CDR3 loop: CASGLLAGDVNEQFF. CDR3 bases: TGTGCCAGCGGGCTTCTAGCGGGGGACGTCAATGAGCAGTTCTTC.

The V gene is TRBV6-5, the J gene TRBJ1-5; unclear D gene. The CDR3 has 15 amino acids. Trimming removed 7 bases at V and 0 bases at J, with 13 bases between. From germline, CDR1 is MNHEY and CDR2 SVGAGI. The CDR3 DNA follows: TGTGCCAGCACCATAAAACCCTATAGCAATCAGCCCCAGCATTTT. Its translation is CASTIKPYSNQPQHF.

The J gene is TRBJ1-2, the V gene TRBV9; D might be TRBD1 (6 bases). V was trimmed by 0 bases and J by 3 bases, leaving 15 bases between them. The CDR3 consists of 16 residues. Germline CDR1 is SGDLS and CDR2 is YYNGEE. CDR3 protein: CASSVAPARTDYGYTF. As DNA, the CDR3 is TGTGCCAGCAGCGTAGCCCCGGCCAGGACAGACTATGGCTACACCTTC.

V gene TRBV2 combines with J gene TRBJ2-2; 8 bases are shared with TRBD2. In germline, CDR1 is SNHLY, CDR2 FYNNEI. The ends lost 6 bases at V and 3 bases at J; junction bases unmatched: 9. The CDR3 runs to 16 residues. The CDR3 here is CASRKTGGLYTGELFF. The CDR3 DNA reads TGTGCCAGCAGGAAGACGGGAGGGTTATACACCGGGGAGCTGTTTTTT.

V and J are TRBV9 and TRBJ2-3; weak D call: TRBD1 (6 bases). Germline V gene data show CDR1 as SGDLS and CDR2 as YYNGEE. Trimming stripped 0 bases from V and 4 bases from J, with 9 bases between. The CDR3 spans 14 residues. The DNA for the CDR3 is TGTGCCAGCAGCGTAGACCCAGGGGCAGATACGCAGTATTTT. Encoded protein: CASSVDPGADTQYF.

The chain has TRBV5-4 and TRBJ2-1; D remains ambiguous. The V gene's germline CDR1 is SGHNT and CDR2 YYREEE (reference sequence). The CDR3 is made up of 15 amino acids. Trimming removed 2 bases at V and 8 bases at J, with 17 bases between. DNA for the CDR3: TGTGCCAGCAGCTTTTTACGGCGGTTTGAGGATGAGCAGTTCTTC. It is translated as CASSFLRRFEDEQFF. The variable domain in full, completed from reference TRBV5-4 and TRBJ2-1, reads ETGVTQSPTHLIKTRGQQVTLRCSSQSGHNTVSWYQQALGQGPQFIFQYYREEENGRGNFPPRFSGLQFPNYSSELNVNALELDDSALYLCASSFLRRFEDEQFFGPGTRLTVL.

The J gene is TRBJ1-6, the V gene TRBV3-1 (or the pseudogene TRBV3-2), with no clear D. The ends were cut back, 2 bases at V and 7 bases at J, with 9 bases in the middle. Germline loops: CDR1 LGHDT, CDR2 YNNKEL (reference sequence). The CDR3 is made up of 14 amino acids. CDR3 coding DNA: TGTGCCAGCAGCCAAACGGGGAACAATTCACCCCTCCACTTT. This translates into CASSQTGNNSPLHF.

The chain recombines TRBV27 with TRBJ1-1; tentative D call: TRBD1 (5 bases). Trimming shortened V by 2 bases and J by 11 bases, and 18 bases separated the two germline ends. The CDR3 is 14 residues long. The germline gives CDR1 MNHEY, CDR2 SMNVEV (reference sequence). The CDR3 is CASSLNGGTRGAFF. The CDR3 DNA is TGTGCCAGCAGTTTAAATGGGGGTACCCGGGGGGCTTTCTTT.

The V and J genes are TRBV10-3 and TRBJ1-2; 12 nucleotides agree with TRBD1. The CDR3 is 14 amino acids. V was pared by 2 bases and J by 7 bases, with 2 bases of the junction left unmatched. Germline values: CDR1 ENHRY, CDR2 SYGVKD. The CDR3 protein is CAISEMGQGAGYTF. The CDR3 DNA is TGTGCCATCAGTGAGATGGGACAGGGGGCTGGCTACACCTTC.

The J gene is TRBJ1-1, the V gene TRBV7-7, with 10 positions matching TRBD1. The CDR3 is made up of 13 amino acids. V lost 5 bases and J lost 7; bases outside the gene matches: 4. The germline V gene has CDR1 SSHAT and CDR2 FNYEAQ (reference sequence). In nucleotides, the CDR3 is TGTGCCAGCAGCCCCGGGACAGGGGATGAAGCTTTCTTT. Translated: CASSPGTGDEAFF. Looking up the rest from reference TRBV7-7 and TRBJ1-1 gives the full variable domain: GAGVSQSPRYKVTKRGQDVTLRCDPISSHATLYWYQQALGQGPEFLTYFNYEAQPDKSGLPSDRFSAERPEGSISTLTIQRTEQRDSAMYRCASSPGTGDEAFFGQGTRLTVV.